Listed here is a single T cell receptor beta chain. This sample is drawn from a study of blood T cell repertoires in COVID-19. Study information: COVID-19 samples collected from the United States, Italy and Spain covered acute and convalescent phases.

Enrolled during active infection, Seattle patients were then followed longitudinally. In the authors' methods: Reference gene primer amplification in the assay estimated nucleated cell counts. Produced via immunoSEQ multiplex PCR; TCRdb's table is partial and in-frame only. That table gives V, J and clone size, and the DNA gave D and trimming. The sample shows over 70,000 clones, approximately 93% of them seen only once. The sequence derives from a man aged 50 to 60 with COVID-19, enrolled during active disease. The sample was peripheral blood.

The CDR3 loop is CASSTGTNTYSNQPQHF. In DNA form, the CDR3 reads TGTGCCAGCAGCACAGGGACCAACACTTATAGCAATCAGCCCCAGCATTTT. The J gene is TRBJ1-5, the V gene TRBV28, with D possibly matching TRBD1 (6 bases). The CDR3 is made up of 17 amino acids. Germline V gives CDR1 MDHEN, CDR2 SYDVKM. Trimming removed 6 bases at V and 0 bases at J, with 18 bases between.